This T cell receptor (beta chain) derives from a study of T cell repertoires in cytomegalovirus infection. Overall study context: HLA-C-restricted CMV epitopes, recently identified, and well-studied HLA-B-restricted ones were used by the study.

The CDR3 runs to 12 residues. Losses at the gene ends were 5 bases for V and 10 bases for J; bases not matched to a gene: 7. The germline CDR1 and CDR2 sequences are SQVTM and ANQGSEA. Each CDR3 protein gets one entry after TCRdb re-called the reads with MiXCR. This sample has 900,000 to 950,000 distinct CDR3 sequences, with approximately 31% found just once. This clonotype was detected only a few times. Its antigen remains unknown. This clonotype was sampled from a human donor in good health (CMV status not recorded). Some clones in this sample may be carry-over from other donors' samples. The material was cultured CD8+ T cells from PBMCs, obtained from culture after CMV antigen stimulation. This sequence joins TRBV29-1 and TRBJ1-4; 7 bases map to TRBD1. DNA of the CDR3: TGCAGCGTTACCGGACAGGATGGAAAACTGTTTTTT. Residues: CSVTGQDGKLFF. Together with reference TRBV29-1 and TRBJ1-4, the CDR3 gives the full variable domain: SAVISQKPSRDICQRGTSLTIQCQVDSQVTMMFWYRQQPGQSLTLIATANQGSEATYESGFVIDKFPISRPNLTFSTLTVSNMSPEDSSIYLCSVTGQDGKLFFGSGTQLSVL.